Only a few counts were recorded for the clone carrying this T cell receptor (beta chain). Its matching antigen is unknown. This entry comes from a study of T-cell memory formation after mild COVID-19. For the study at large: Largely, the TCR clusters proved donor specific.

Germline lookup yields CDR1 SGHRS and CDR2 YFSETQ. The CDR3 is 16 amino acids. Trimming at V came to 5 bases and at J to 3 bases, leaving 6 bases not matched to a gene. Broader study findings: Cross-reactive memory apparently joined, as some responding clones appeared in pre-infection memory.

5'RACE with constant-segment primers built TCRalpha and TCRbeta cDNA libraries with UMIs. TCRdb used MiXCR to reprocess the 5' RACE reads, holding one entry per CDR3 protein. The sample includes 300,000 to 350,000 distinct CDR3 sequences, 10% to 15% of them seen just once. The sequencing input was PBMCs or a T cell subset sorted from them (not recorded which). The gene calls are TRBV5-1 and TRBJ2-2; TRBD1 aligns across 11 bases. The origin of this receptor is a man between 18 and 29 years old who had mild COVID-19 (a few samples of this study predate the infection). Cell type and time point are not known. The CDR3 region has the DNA TGCGCCAGCAGAGGACAGGGGGCGTCGGACACCGGGGAGCTGTTTTTT. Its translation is CASRGQGASDTGELFF.